This T cell receptor (beta chain) was recorded in a study of T-cell reconstitution after alpha-beta-depleted transplantation in children. Library preparation (for TCRbeta) was performed with unique molecular identifiers. In TCRdb, the PCR reads were re-called with MiXCR into one record per CDR3 protein. The sample holds fewer than 90,000 distinct CDR3 sequences, more than 5.5% seen once. The CDR3 spans 14 residues. Per germline, CDR1 MDHEN and CDR2 SYDVKM. This clonotype was picked up a small number of times. The clonotype originates from a human donor who donated a stem cell graft to a child with acute lymphoblastic leukemia. The V call is TRBV28, the J call TRBJ1-5; 8 nucleotides line up with TRBD1. Sequencing was performed on PBMCs from the stem cell graft donor, taken from the stem cell graft. The CDR3 DNA sequence: TGTACCTCTTCCGAGACAGGGGTCTATCAGCCCCAGCATTTT. Translated, it gives CTSSETGVYQPQHF.